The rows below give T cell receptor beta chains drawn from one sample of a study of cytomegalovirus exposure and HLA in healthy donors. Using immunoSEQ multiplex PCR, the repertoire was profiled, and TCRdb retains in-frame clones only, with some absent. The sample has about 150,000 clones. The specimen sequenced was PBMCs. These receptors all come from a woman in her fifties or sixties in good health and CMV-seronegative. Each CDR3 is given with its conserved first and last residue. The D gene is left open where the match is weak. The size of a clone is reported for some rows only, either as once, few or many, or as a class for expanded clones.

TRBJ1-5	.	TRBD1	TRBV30	TGTGCCTGGAGTATGTCAGGGGGCCAGCCCCAGCATTTT	CAWSMSGGQPQHF
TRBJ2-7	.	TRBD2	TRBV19	TGTGCCAGCAGTAATTTAGCGGGGGGGACGGGCGAGCAGTACTTC	CASSNLAGGTGEQYF
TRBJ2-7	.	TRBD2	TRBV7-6	TGTGCCAGCAGCTTAAGTGGGAGGGCCGTCGAGCAGTACTTC	CASSLSGRAVEQYF
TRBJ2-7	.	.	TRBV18	TGTGCCAGCTCACCGGGGACTGCTTACGAGCAGTACTTC	CASSPGTAYEQYF
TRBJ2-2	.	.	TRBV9	TGTGCCAGCAGCGTAGCTCGGGTCGCCGCGAACACCGGGGAGCTGTTTTTT	CASSVARVAANTGELFF
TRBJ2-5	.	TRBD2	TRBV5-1	TGCGCCAGCAGCGTACTAGCGGGAGAGACCCAGTACTTC	CASSVLAGETQYF
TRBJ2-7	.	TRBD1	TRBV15	TGTGCCACCGCTTTGGGACAGGCCTACGAGCAGTACTTC	CATALGQAYEQYF
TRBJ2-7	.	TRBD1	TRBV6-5	TGTGCCAGCAGTTCGACCTCGGGACAGGGATTCTACGAGCAGTACTTC	CASSSTSGQGFYEQYF
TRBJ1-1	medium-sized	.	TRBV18	TGTGCCAGCTCACCAGAAGAGAGCTATGAAGCTTTCTTT	CASSPEESYEAFF
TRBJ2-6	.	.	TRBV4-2	TGTGCCAGCAGCCAGAGGGGGGCCAACGTCCTGACTTTC	CASSQRGANVLTF
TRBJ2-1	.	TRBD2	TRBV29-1	TGCAGCGTTAATAGCGGGAGGACCTACAATGAGCAGTTCTTC	CSVNSGRTYNEQFF
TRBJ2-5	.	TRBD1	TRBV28	TGTGCCAGCAGTTTTGGGGGACAGGCGTACTTC	CASSFGGQAYF
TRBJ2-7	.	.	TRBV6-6	TGTGCCAGCAGTTTAGGAGCGTACGAGCAGTACTTC	CASSLGAYEQYF
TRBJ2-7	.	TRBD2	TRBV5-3	TGTGCCAGAAGGGGGACTAGCGGGGGTCAGTCCTACGAGCAGTACTTC	CARRGTSGGQSYEQYF
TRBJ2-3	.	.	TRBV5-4	TGTGCCAGCAGCACTGGAGGGGAGGATACGCAGTATTTT	CASSTGGEDTQYF
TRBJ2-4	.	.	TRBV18	TGTGCCAGCTCAGAACAAGCCAAAAACATTCAGTACTTC	CASSEQAKNIQYF
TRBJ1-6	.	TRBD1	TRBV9	TGTGCCAGCAGCTTCGGACAGGGGGACGGTTCACCCCTCCACTTT	CASSFGQGDGSPLHF
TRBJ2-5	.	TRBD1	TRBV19	TGTGCCAGTAGCCCGGACAGGGGGCTAGAGACCCAGTACTTC	CASSPDRGLETQYF
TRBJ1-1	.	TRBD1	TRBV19	TGTGCCAGTAGTATTGGTCGGACAGGGGTGAACACTGAAGCTTTCTTT	CASSIGRTGVNTEAFF
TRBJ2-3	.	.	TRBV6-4	TGTGCCAGCAGTGCCACAGGAGGCACAGATACGCAGTATTTT	CASSATGGTDTQYF
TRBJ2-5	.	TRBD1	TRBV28	TGTGCCAGCAGTTTATGGGGACAGGGCGAGACCCAGTACTTC	CASSLWGQGETQYF
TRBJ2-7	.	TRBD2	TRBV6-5	TGTGCCAGCAGTTACTCGGGACTAGCGGGCAACGAGCAGTACTTC	CASSYSGLAGNEQYF
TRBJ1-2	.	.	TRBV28	TGTGCCAGCACCGGGGACTCCTATTATGGCTACACCTTC	CASTGDSYYGYTF
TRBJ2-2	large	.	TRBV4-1	TGCGCCAGCAGCCCCGAGTACACCGGGGAGCTGTTTTTT	CASSPEYTGELFF
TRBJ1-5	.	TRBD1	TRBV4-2	TGTGCCAGCAGCCACATTGCCCCCGGGACAGGGAATCAGCCCCAGCATTTT	CASSHIAPGTGNQPQHF
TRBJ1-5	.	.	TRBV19	TGTGCCAGTAGTATGGCCGCGGGGCAGGATCAGCCCCAGCATTTT	CASSMAAGQDQPQHF
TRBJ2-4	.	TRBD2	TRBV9	TGTGCCAGCAGCGTCGAGGGAGCGGGAGGGCCAACTTTAACCAAAAACATTCAGTACTTC	CASSVEGAGGPTLTKNIQYF
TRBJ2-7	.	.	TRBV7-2	TGTGCCAGCAGCCCCTCCGGACTGGCCTCCTACGAGCAGTACTTC	CASSPSGLASYEQYF
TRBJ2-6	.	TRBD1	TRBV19	TGTGCCACCACGACAGGGGCGAGCTCTGGGGCCAACGTCCTGACTTTC	CATTTGASSGANVLTF
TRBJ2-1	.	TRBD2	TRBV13	TGTGCCAGCAGCCCCAGACTAGACGGGAGGAGTAATGAGCAGTTCTTC	CASSPRLDGRSNEQFF
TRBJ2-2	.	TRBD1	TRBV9	TGTGCCAGCAGCCTAAGACAGGGGATTGGGACCGGGGAGCTGTTTTTT	CASSLRQGIGTGELFF
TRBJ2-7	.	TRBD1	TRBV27	TGTGCCAGCAGTTATTACAGGGGTCCGTACGAGCAGTACTTC	CASSYYRGPYEQYF
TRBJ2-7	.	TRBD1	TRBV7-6	TGTGCCAGCAGTCGGGACAGGGGGTACGAGCAGTACTTC	CASSRDRGYEQYF
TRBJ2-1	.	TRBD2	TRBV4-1	TGCGCCAGCAGCCACCCTAAGGGCCTAGCGGGAAGCAATGAGCAGTTCTTC	CASSHPKGLAGSNEQFF
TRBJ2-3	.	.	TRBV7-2	TGTGCCAGCAGCTTCCAGGGACTGTTCACAGATACGCAGTATTTT	CASSFQGLFTDTQYF
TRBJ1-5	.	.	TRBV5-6	TGTGCCAGCAGCTTGCGACAGGACAATCAGCCCCAGCATTTT	CASSLRQDNQPQHF
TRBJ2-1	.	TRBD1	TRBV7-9	TGTGCCAGCAGCTTGTTGACAGGGGCATCCTACAATGAGCAGTTCTTC	CASSLLTGASYNEQFF
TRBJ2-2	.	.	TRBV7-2	TGTGCCAGCACCCCGACTCCCGACGTCGGGGAGCTGTTTTTT	CASTPTPDVGELFF
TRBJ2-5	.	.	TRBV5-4	TGTGCCAGCAGCTCGGGGGGCCGAGAGACCCAGTACTTC	CASSSGGRETQYF
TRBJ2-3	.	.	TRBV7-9	TGTGCCACCCTGTTAGGGGGCACAGATACGCAGTATTTT	CATLLGGTDTQYF
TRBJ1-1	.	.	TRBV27	TGTGCCAGCAACGGGAGGGCTTTCTTT	CASNGRAFF
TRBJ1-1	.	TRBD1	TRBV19	TGTGCCAGTTCTGACAGGGGTGGAGACACTGAAGCTTTCTTT	CASSDRGGDTEAFF
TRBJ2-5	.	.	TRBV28	TGTGCCAGCAGCCCTCAAGGGGCACTTTTGGAGACCCAGTACTTC	CASSPQGALLETQYF
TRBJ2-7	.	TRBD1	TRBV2	TGTGCCAGTCTCCAGGGGGCGTGGGACTCCGAGCAGTACTTC	CASLQGAWDSEQYF
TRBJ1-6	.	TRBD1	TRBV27	TGTGCCAGCAGTTCTAGACAGGGGCTTCCAAATTCACCCCTCCACTTT	CASSSRQGLPNSPLHF
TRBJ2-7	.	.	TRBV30	TGTGCCTCTGAATCGGTCTACGAGCAGTACTTC	CASESVYEQYF
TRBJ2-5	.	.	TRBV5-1	TGCGCCAGCAGTTCTTCAGGGATTCAAGAGACCCAGTACTTC	CASSSSGIQETQYF
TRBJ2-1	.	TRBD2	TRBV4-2	TGTGCCAGCAGCCAAGATAGGAGCGGGGGCGACAATGAGCAGTTCTTC	CASSQDRSGGDNEQFF
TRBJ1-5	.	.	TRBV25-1	TGTGCCAGCAGAGAGGGCGGCGGAAATCAGCCCCAGCATTTT	CASREGGGNQPQHF
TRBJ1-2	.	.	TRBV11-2	TGTGCCAGCAGCTTAGAGCCTGGGGCGGGGGGCTACACCTTC	CASSLEPGAGGYTF
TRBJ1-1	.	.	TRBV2	TGTGCCAGCAGTGCACAGTTTAACACTGAAGCTTTCTTT	CASSAQFNTEAFF
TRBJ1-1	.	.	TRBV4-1	TGCGCCAGCAGCCATCGAAGGGGGGAGGGAGCTGAAGCTTTCTTT	CASSHRRGEGAEAFF
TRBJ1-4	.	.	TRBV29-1	TGCAGCGTACTGCCGGACAGTACTAATGAAAAACTGTTTTTT	CSVLPDSTNEKLFF
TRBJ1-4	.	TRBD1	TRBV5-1	TGCGCCAGCAGCAGAACAGGGGGGGAAAAACTGTTTTTT	CASSRTGGEKLFF
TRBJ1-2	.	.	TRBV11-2	TGTGCCAGCAGCTTAGACGGACACCCGTATGGTGGCTACACCTTC	CASSLDGHPYGGYTF